A single sample gave rise to the 20 T cell receptor beta chains below, sequenced in a study of T cell clusters in autoimmune cytopenias. About 39,000 genome equivalents of blood DNA were amplified for TRB. TRB rearrangements were amplified by touch-down multiplex PCR with mixed TRB-A/B primers. TCRdb re-analyzed the multiplex PCR reads; it lists each CDR3 protein once, without DNA. Its table records roughly 2,000 distinct CDR3 sequences. Material: peripheral blood. Source of these receptors: a human donor with an autoimmune cytopenia or autoimmune hepatitis (not recorded which).

Measured by frequency, this clonotype is large. This sequence joins TRBV29-1 and TRBJ2-5; TCRdb selects TRBD1, and the lack of DNA leaves this call unchecked. The CDR3 spans 13 residues. Looked up from germline, CDR1 is SQVTM and CDR2 is ANQGSEA. The CDR3 loop reads CSVAGTEQETQYF.

This clonotype is called large based on its frequency. The chain couples TRBV19 to TRBJ2-1; TCRdb names TRBD2, which stays unverified in the absence of DNA. The germline V gene encodes CDR1 LNHDA and CDR2 SQIVND (reference sequence). The CDR3 loop spans 13 amino acids. This chain's CDR3 is CASSLAGEGEQFF.

Judged by frequency, this clonotype is medium-sized. The CDR3 sequence: CASSIGGTGPHAFF. J is TRBJ1-1 and V is TRBV19; TCRdb's assignment of TRBD1 cannot be checked, as there is no DNA. In germline, CDR1 is LNHDA, CDR2 SQIVND (reference sequence). The CDR3 length is 14 residues. Drawing the rest from reference TRBV19 and TRBJ1-1, the complete variable domain is DGGITQSPKYLFRKEGQNVTLSCEQNLNHDAMYWYRQDPGQGLRLIYYSQIVNDFQKGDIAEGYSVSREKKESFPLTVTSAQKNPTAFYLCASSIGGTGPHAFFGQGTRLTVV.

Its frequency marks this clonotype as medium-sized (0.01 to 0.1%). The gene calls are TRBV6-1 and TRBJ1-1. CDR3 length: 15 amino acids. From germline, CDR1 is MNHNS and CDR2 SASEGT. The CDR3: CASDRSVQMNTEAFF.

This chain joins TRBV21-1 and TRBJ2-5; the TRBD2 assignment by TCRdb is unverifiable without DNA. TRBV21-1 is a known pseudogene. CDR3 length: 16 amino acids. The CDR3 here is CASSKWGTALGETQYF.

The chain is built from TRBV6-1 and TRBJ2-3; TCRdb gives TRBD2 as the D gene, but with no DNA this cannot be confirmed. CDR3 length: 15 residues. Per germline, CDR1 MNHNS and CDR2 SASEGT. The CDR3 spells CASSFLAGGTDTQYF.

This clonotype is large by frequency. The J gene is TRBJ2-7, the V gene TRBV19; the TCRdb call, TRBD2, lacks DNA for checking. The CDR3 is 15 residues long. Germline values: CDR1 LNHDA, CDR2 SQIVND (reference sequence). The CDR3 here is CASSAAAGSSYEQYF.

The rearrangement links TRBV4-3 to TRBJ2-5. The CDR3 contains 13 residues. Germline CDR1 reads LGHNA; CDR2 reads YSLEER. This chain's CDR3 is CASSQEVDETQYF.

This clonotype shows up as medium-sized (0.01 to 0.1%) by frequency. V and J are TRBV19 and TRBJ1-2. The germline gives CDR1 LNHDA, CDR2 SQIVND (reference sequence). This CDR3 comprises 15 residues. Here the CDR3 reads CASSTAGSLGGGYTF.

By frequency, this clonotype is medium-sized (0.01 to 0.1%). This sequence joins TRBV6-5 and TRBJ2-5; the TRBD2 assignment by TCRdb is unverifiable without DNA. The germline CDR1 and CDR2 sequences are MNHEY and SVGAGI. CDR3 size: 16 residues. CDR3 amino acids: CASSHGTSGGIETQYF.

This clonotype is labeled medium-sized based on frequency. This sequence joins TRBV20-1 and TRBJ2-1; with no DNA, the TCRdb D assignment of TRBD1 cannot be verified. The CDR3 runs 14 residues. CDR1 DFQATT and CDR2 SNEGSKA come from the germline V gene (reference sequence). CDR3: CSASVRGAGNEQFF.

Measured by frequency, this clonotype is large (0.1 to 1%). The CDR3 region is CASSLDRLEDTQYF. The gene calls are TRBV18 and TRBJ2-3; TCRdb outputs TRBD1, but without DNA this stays unchecked. The CDR3 is made up of 14 amino acids. CDR1 is KGHSH and CDR2 is LQKENI in the germline V gene.

V gene TRBV12-3 or TRBV12-4 combines with J gene TRBJ1-6. CDR3 length: 15 residues. CDR3 protein: CASSSISSYNSPLHF.

Frequency places this clonotype as medium-sized. The chain is built from TRBV6-5 and TRBJ1-1; TCRdb picks TRBD1, but there is no DNA to check that call. CDR1 and CDR2 from the germline V gene are MNHEY and SVGAGI. The CDR3 has 16 residues. The CDR3 is CASSSDERGLDTEAFF.

The chain employs TRBV28 and TRBJ2-5; TCRdb's D gene call, TRBD2, goes unchecked for lack of DNA. Germline CDR1 and CDR2: MDHEN and SYDVKM. The CDR3 totals 15 residues. This CDR3 is CASSHGLTLQETQYF.

This clonotype registers medium-sized by frequency. This chain connects TRBV28 to TRBJ2-5; TCRdb returns TRBD1, unconfirmable since there is no DNA. The CDR3 consists of 12 residues. CDR1 is MDHEN and CDR2 is SYDVKM in the germline V gene. The CDR3 spells CASSRTGTTQYF. Together with reference TRBV28 and TRBJ2-5, the CDR3 gives the full variable domain: DVKVTQSSRYLVKRTGEKVFLECVQDMDHENMFWYRQDPGLGLRLIYFSYDVKMKEKGDIPEGYSVSREKKERFSLILESASTNQTSMYLCASSRTGTTQYFGPGTRLLVL.

The J gene is TRBJ2-5, the V gene TRBV20-1; TCRdb returns TRBD1, unconfirmable since there is no DNA. The germline gives CDR1 DFQATT, CDR2 SNEGSKA (reference sequence). The CDR3 sequence is 12 residues long. The CDR3 loop is CSAIGQGETQYF.

This clonotype is identified as large from frequency. The rearrangement links TRBV19 to TRBJ2-2; no DNA is available, so the TRBD1 call from TCRdb remains unchecked. This CDR3 comprises 15 residues. The germline V gene encodes CDR1 LNHDA and CDR2 SQIVND (reference sequence). The CDR3 reads CASSIPRGAAGELFF.

This clonotype is identified as medium-sized from frequency. The chain recombines TRBV5-1 with TRBJ2-3; absent DNA, TCRdb's TRBD1 call cannot be checked. Germline lookup yields CDR1 SGHRS and CDR2 YFSETQ. This CDR3 is built from 14 residues. This CDR3 is CASSIGTVADTQYF.

This clonotype ranks as medium-sized in terms of frequency. The CDR3: CASSLALAGGMNTQYF. The rearrangement uses TRBV13 and TRBJ2-3; the TRBD2 assignment by TCRdb is unverifiable without DNA. CDR3 length: 16 residues. The V gene's germline CDR1 is PRHDT and CDR2 FYEKMQ (reference sequence).